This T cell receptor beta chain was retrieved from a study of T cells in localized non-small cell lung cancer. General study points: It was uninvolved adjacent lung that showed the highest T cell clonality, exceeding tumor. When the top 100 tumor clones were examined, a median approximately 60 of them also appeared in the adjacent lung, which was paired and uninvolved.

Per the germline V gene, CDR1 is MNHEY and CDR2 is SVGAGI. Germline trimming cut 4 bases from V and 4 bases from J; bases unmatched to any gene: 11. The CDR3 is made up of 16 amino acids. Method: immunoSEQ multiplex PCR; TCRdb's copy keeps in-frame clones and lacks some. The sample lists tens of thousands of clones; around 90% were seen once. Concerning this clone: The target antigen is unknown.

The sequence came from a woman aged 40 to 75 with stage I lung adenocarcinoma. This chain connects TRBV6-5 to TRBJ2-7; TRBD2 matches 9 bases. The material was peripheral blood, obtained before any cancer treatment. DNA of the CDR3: TGTGCCAGCAGTTCAACTATAGCGGGAGCTAAGTACGAGCAGTACTTC. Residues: CASSSTIAGAKYEQYF.